These 18 T cell receptor beta chains share one sample of origin, sequenced in a study of PD-L1 blockade in urothelial cancer. Specified time point: pretreatment peripheral blood. Using immunoSEQ multiplex PCR, the repertoire was profiled, and TCRdb retains in-frame clones only, with some absent. Of around 86,000 clones in the sample, around 81% are singletons; the top ten hold under 8.5%. The source material was PBMCs, sampled around atezolizumab (anti-PD-L1) treatment. The receptor source for this set is a man aged 40-55 years with urothelial cancer.

V and J are TRBV18 and TRBJ2-7; TRBD1 might be the D (5 bases). Germline CDR1 KGHSH, CDR2 LQKENI. Trimming cost V 1 base and J 5 bases, with 15 bases left between them. There are 15 residues in the CDR3. CDR3 DNA: TGTGCCAGCTCACCACGACGTCAGGGCGGCAACGAGCAGTACTTC. Its translation: CASSPRRQGGNEQYF.

This clone was seen once. The V gene is TRBV7-9, the J gene TRBJ2-7; maybe TRBD1 (6 bases). CDR1 SEHNR and CDR2 FQNEAQ come from the germline V gene (reference sequence). CDR3 size: 16 residues. With 8 bases removed from V and 0 bases from J, the gap between germline ends came to 20 bases. The CDR3 sequence is CASAPSGTISSYEQYF. Here the CDR3 DNA reads TGTGCCAGCGCACCCTCCGGGACAATCAGCTCCTACGAGCAGTACTTC.

The rearrangement uses TRBV11-1 and TRBJ1-1; unclear D gene. There are 13 residues in the CDR3. Germline CDR1 reads SGHAT; CDR2 reads FQDESV (reference sequence). The germline V and J ends were trimmed by 6 bases and 1 base, with 9 bases remaining between them. This CDR3 reads CASSFGENTEAFF. The CDR3, as DNA: TGTGCCAGCAGTTTCGGGGAGAACACTGAAGCTTTCTTT.

Here the CDR3 DNA reads TGTGCCAGCAAATCCGGGACAGGGTTCAATCAGCCCCAGCATTTT. Translated, it gives CASKSGTGFNQPQHF. The rearrangement joins TRBV2 to TRBJ1-5; 9 bases are shared with TRBD1. V was clipped by 7 bases and J by 3 bases; unmatched bases: 7. Germline CDR1 reads SNHLY; CDR2 reads FYNNEI. The CDR3 covers 15 residues.

The chain carries TRBV28 and TRBJ2-7, with D perhaps TRBD2 (6 bases). This CDR3 spans 12 amino acids. The V end lost 3 bases, the J end lost 4 bases, and 7 bases lay between the germline ends. Germline V gives CDR1 MDHEN, CDR2 SYDVKM. The CDR3: CASSLGGYEQYF. For the CDR3, the DNA is TGTGCCAGCAGTTTGGGGGGTTACGAGCAGTACTTC.

The chain joins TRBV29-1 to TRBJ1-1; D is possibly TRBD1 (5 bases). The CDR3 totals 12 residues. Germline V gene data show CDR1 as SQVTM and CDR2 as ANQGSEA. The V end was cut by 6 bases, the J end by 2 bases, with 10 bases between. CDR3 sequence: CSVGLVNTEAFF. CDR3 nucleotides: TGCAGCGTGGGACTCGTCAACACTGAAGCTTTCTTT.

The V call is TRBV7-9, the J call TRBJ2-1, with 11 positions matching TRBD2. CDR1 and CDR2 (germline): SEHNR, FQNEAQ (reference sequence). The CDR3 consists of 16 residues. The trim removed 3 bases at V and 3 bases at J, leaving 4 bases unmatched. The CDR3 spells CASSLGTSGRYNEQFF. CDR3 bases: TGTGCCAGCAGCTTGGGGACTAGCGGCCGCTACAATGAGCAGTTCTTC.

The chain is built from TRBV18 and TRBJ2-2; TRBD1 aligns across 7 bases. V was clipped by 8 bases and J by 2 bases; unmatched bases: 5. The CDR3 runs to 14 residues. CDR1 and CDR2 (germline): KGHSH, LQKENI. The chain's CDR3 is CASAGTVNTGELFF. CDR3 bases: TGTGCCAGCGCCGGGACAGTTAACACCGGGGAGCTGTTTTTT.

The chain uses TRBV19 and TRBJ2-7; 11 nucleotides line up with TRBD2. V trimming: 4 bases; J trimming: 3 bases; junction bases outside the gene matches: 5. Germline V lookup: CDR1 LNHDA, CDR2 SQIVND (reference sequence). This CDR3 has 15 amino acids. CDR3 sequence (DNA): TGTGCCAGTAGTACGGCGGGACTAGCGGACTACGAGCAGTACTTC. Its translation is CASSTAGLADYEQYF.

The chain links TRBV11-2 to TRBJ2-1; D not resolved. V lost 0 bases, J lost 10 bases, and 10 bases lay in between. CDR3 length: 13 amino acids. Germline CDR1 is SGHAT and CDR2 is FQNNGV. The CDR3 DNA reads as TGTGCCAGCAGCTTAGATCGCGGTGGGGAGCAGTTCTTC. Translating gives CASSLDRGGEQFF.

This clone was detected only once. V usage is TRBV18 and J usage is TRBJ2-5; TRBD2 is a possible D gene (6 bases). Germline-derived CDR1 and CDR2 are KGHSH and LQKENI. Trimming removed 4 bases at V and 10 bases at J, with 16 bases between. The CDR3 consists of 13 residues. CDR3 nucleotides: TGTGCCAGCTCACTTTCGGGAGTTGAGGACCAGTACTTC. Its translation: CASSLSGVEDQYF.

The genes are TRBV7-3 and TRBJ2-1; 11 bases agree with TRBD2. CDR3 length: 16 amino acids. Germline V gene data show CDR1 as SGHTA and CDR2 as FQGTGA. The J segment lost 8 bases and the V segment lost 2 bases, leaving 8 bases of the junction unmatched. This CDR3 is CASSLGTSGARHEQFF. The CDR3 DNA reads as TGTGCCAGCAGCTTAGGGACTAGCGGAGCCAGGCATGAGCAGTTCTTC.

This clone was picked up one time. This chain joins TRBV11-1 and TRBJ2-1; the D gene is possibly TRBD2 (6 bases). Between the trimmed V and J ends, which lost 5 bases and 0 bases, there was a span of 20 bases. Germline-derived CDR1 and CDR2 are SGHAT and FQDESV (reference sequence). The CDR3 extends over 18 amino acids. CDR3 bases: TGTGCCAGCAGCCTACACCTTCAAGCGGGTGCCTCCTACAATGAGCAGTTCTTC. Amino acids: CASSLHLQAGASYNEQFF.

The gene calls are TRBV6-1 and TRBJ2-5; D may be TRBD1 (6 bases). The germline V and J ends were trimmed by 6 bases and 3 bases, with 14 bases remaining between them. The CDR3 has 14 residues. Germline V gene lookup returns CDR1 MNHNS and CDR2 SASEGT. The CDR3 sequence is CASRVQGNKETQYF. CDR3 nucleotide sequence: TGTGCCAGCAGGGTACAGGGAAATAAAGAGACCCAGTACTTC.

The rearrangement uses TRBV6-1 and TRBJ2-3; 7 bases align to TRBD2. Germline CDR1 MNHNS, CDR2 SASEGT. J was trimmed by 7 bases and V by 6 bases; bases with no gene match: 13. This CDR3 comprises 15 residues. In DNA, the CDR3 is TGTGCCAGCAGCGACGGAGGCGGGGGTATGAATACGCAGTATTTT. This encodes CASSDGGGGMNTQYF.

This clone was seen a handful of times. The chain joins TRBV29-1 to TRBJ2-3; 8 bases fit TRBD2. The trim removed 3 bases at V and 2 bases at J, leaving 13 bases unmatched. This CDR3 contains 17 residues. Germline assignment: CDR1 SQVTM and CDR2 ANQGSEA. The CDR3 coding sequence is TGCAGCGTTGACGGGAGCGGGAGCCCTCGACACACAGATACGCAGTATTTT. It translates to CSVDGSGSPRHTDTQYF.

The CDR3 sequence: CASSLERSGSRETQYF. CDR3 bases: TGTGCCAGCAGCTTGGAACGCAGCGGGAGTCGAGAGACCCAGTACTTC. The V and J genes are TRBV5-6 and TRBJ2-5, with 8 bases aligning to TRBD2. The CDR3 is 16 amino acids. V trimming: 0 bases; J trimming: 4 bases; junction bases outside the gene matches: 8. The germline V gene has CDR1 SGHDT and CDR2 YYEEEE. Based on the CDR3 plus reference TRBV5-6 and TRBJ2-5, the full variable domain is DAGVTQSPTHLIKTRGQQVTLRCSPKSGHDTVSWYQQALGQGPQFIFQYYEEEERQRGNFPDRFSGHQFPNYSSELNVNALLLGDSALYLCASSLERSGSRETQYFGPGTRLLVL.

V usage is TRBV28 and J usage is TRBJ2-1; weak D call: TRBD2 (5 bases). Germline loops: CDR1 MDHEN, CDR2 SYDVKM. Trimming took off 4 bases at V and 2 bases at J, with 15 bases between the two ends. The length of the CDR3 is 16 residues. CDR3 residues: CASSSSEAGTYNEQFF. In DNA, the CDR3 is TGTGCCAGCAGTTCGTCAGAGGCCGGGACCTACAATGAGCAGTTCTTC.